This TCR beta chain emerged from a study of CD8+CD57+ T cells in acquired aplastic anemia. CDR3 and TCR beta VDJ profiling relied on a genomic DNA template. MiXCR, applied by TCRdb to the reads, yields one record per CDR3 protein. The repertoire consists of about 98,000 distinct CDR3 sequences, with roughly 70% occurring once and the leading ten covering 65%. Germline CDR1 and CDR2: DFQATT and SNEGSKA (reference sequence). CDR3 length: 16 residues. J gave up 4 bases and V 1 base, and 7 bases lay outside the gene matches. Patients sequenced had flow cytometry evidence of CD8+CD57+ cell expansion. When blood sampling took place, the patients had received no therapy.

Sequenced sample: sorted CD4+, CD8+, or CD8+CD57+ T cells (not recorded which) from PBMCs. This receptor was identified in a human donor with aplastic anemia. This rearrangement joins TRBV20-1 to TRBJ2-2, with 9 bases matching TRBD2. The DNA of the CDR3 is TGCAGTGCTAGAGTGGGCGGGAGGGCCTTCACCGGGGAGCTGTTTTTT. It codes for CSARVGGRAFTGELFF.